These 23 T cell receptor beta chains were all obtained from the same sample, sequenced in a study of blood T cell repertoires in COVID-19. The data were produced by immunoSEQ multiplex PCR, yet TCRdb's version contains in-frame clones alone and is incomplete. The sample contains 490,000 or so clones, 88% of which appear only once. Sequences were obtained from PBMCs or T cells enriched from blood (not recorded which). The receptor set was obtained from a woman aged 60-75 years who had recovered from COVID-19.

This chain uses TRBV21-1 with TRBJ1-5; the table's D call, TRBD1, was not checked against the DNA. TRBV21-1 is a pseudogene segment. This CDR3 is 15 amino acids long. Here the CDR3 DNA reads TGTGCCAGCAGCAAGGGGCCGAATTTAAATCAGCCCCAGCATTTT. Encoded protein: CASSKGPNLNQPQHF.

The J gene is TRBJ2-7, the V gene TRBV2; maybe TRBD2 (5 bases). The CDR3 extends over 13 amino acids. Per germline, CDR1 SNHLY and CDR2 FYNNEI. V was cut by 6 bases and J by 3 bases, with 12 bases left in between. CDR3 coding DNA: TGTGCCAGCAGAGTCAGGAGGATCTACGAGCAGTACTTC. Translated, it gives CASRVRRIYEQYF.

The CDR3 DNA reads as TGTGCCAGCTCACTGAGACAGGGCACTGAAGCTTTCTTT. Translated, it gives CASSLRQGTEAFF. The chain recombines TRBV18 with TRBJ1-1, with 7 nucleotides matching TRBD1. Germline values: CDR1 KGHSH, CDR2 LQKENI. J lost 4 bases, V lost 4 bases, and 3 bases had no gene match. The CDR3 is 13 residues long.

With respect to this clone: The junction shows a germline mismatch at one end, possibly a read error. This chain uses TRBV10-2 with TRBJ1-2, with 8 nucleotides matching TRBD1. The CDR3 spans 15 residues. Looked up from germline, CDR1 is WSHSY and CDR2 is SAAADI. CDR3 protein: CATSLGQGALYGYTF. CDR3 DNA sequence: TGCGCCACCAGTCTCGGACAGGGAGCCCTCTATGGCTACACCTTC.

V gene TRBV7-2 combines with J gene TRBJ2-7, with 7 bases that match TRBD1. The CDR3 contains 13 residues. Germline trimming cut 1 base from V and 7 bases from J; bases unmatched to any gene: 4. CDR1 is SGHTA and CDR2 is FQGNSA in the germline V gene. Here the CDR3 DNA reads TGTGCCAGCAGCTTAGTACAGGGGAAGGAGCAGTACGTC. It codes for CASSLVQGKEQYV.

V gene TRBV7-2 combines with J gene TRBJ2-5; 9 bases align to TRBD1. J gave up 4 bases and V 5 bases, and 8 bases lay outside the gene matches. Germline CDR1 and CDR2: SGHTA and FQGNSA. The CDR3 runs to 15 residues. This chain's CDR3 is CASSPRTGERETQYF. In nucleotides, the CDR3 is TGTGCCAGCAGCCCGAGGACAGGGGAAAGAGAGACCCAGTACTTC.

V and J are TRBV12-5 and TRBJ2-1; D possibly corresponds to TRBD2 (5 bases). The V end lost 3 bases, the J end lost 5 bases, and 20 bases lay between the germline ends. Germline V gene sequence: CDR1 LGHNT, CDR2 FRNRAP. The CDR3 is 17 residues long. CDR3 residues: CASGLTGVGARNNEQFF. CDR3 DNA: TGTGCTAGTGGTTTAACCGGGGTTGGTGCGCGAAACAATGAGCAGTTCTTC.

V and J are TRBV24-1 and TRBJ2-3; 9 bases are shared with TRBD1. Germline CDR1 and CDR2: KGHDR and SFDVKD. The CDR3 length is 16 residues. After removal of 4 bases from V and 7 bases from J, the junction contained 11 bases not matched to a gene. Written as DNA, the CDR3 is TGTGCCACCAGTGAGTTACCGGGACAGGGACTTTATACGCAGTATTTT. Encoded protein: CATSELPGQGLYTQYF.

CDR3 coding DNA: TGTGCCAGCAGCCCTATGGGCAGGGGACATTCACCCCTCCACTTT. Protein: CASSPMGRGHSPLHF. The chain couples TRBV3-1 (or the pseudogene TRBV3-2) to TRBJ1-6, with a tentative D call TRBD1 (6 bases). With 4 bases removed from V and 8 bases from J, the gap between germline ends came to 15 bases. The CDR3 extends over 15 amino acids. Germline values: CDR1 LGHDT, CDR2 YNNKEL (reference sequence).

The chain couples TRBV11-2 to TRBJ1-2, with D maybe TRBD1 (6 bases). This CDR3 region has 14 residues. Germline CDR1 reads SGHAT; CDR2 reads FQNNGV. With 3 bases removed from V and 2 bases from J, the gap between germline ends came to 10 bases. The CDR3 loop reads CASSFDGQNYGYTF. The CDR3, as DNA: TGTGCCAGCAGCTTCGATGGACAGAACTATGGCTACACCTTC.

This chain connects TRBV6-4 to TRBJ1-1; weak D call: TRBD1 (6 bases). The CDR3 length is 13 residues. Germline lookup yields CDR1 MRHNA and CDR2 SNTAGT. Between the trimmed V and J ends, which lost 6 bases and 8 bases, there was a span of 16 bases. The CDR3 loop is CASRNWGGAEAFF. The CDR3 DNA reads TGTGCCAGCAGAAACTGGGGGGGCGCGGAAGCTTTCTTT.

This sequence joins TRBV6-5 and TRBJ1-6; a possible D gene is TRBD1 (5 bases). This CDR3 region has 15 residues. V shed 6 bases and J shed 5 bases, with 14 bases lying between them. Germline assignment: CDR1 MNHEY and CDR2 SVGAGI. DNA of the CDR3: TGTGCCAGCAGCCTAGCTGGAGGGGATAATTCACCCCTCCACTTT. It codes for CASSLAGGDNSPLHF.

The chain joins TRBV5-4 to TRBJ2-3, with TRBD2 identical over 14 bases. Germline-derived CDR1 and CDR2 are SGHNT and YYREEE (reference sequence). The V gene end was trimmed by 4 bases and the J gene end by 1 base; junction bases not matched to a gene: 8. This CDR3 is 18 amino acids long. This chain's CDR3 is CASSTGTSGGLGTDTQYF. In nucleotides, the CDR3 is TGTGCCAGCAGCACTGGGACTAGCGGGGGTTTGGGCACAGATACGCAGTATTTT.

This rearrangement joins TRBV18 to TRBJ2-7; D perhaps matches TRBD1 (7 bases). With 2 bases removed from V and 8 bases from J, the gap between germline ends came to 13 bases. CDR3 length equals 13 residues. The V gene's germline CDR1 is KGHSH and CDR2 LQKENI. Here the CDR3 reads CASSPEAGGKQYV. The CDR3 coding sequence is TGTGCCAGCTCACCAGAAGCAGGGGGGAAGCAGTACGTC.

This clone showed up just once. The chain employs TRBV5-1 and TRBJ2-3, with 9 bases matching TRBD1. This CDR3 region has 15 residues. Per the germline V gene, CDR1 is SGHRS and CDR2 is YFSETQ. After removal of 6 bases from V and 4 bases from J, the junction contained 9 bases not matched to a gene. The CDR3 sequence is CASTRTGEFADTQYF. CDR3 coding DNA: TGCGCCAGCACCCGGACAGGGGAATTTGCAGATACGCAGTATTTT.

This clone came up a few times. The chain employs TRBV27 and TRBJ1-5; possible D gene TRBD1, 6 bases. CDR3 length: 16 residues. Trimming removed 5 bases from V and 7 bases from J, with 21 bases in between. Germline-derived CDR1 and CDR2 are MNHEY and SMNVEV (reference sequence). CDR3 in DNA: TGTGCCAGCAGTCCAGAACAGGGAGTTCGGGCCCAGCCCCAGCATTTT. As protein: CASSPEQGVRAQPQHF.

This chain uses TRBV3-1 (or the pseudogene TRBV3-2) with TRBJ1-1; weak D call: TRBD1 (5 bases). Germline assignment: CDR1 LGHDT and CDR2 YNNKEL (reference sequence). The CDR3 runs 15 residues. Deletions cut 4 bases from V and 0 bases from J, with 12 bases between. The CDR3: CASSPPTALNTEAFF. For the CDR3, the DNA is TGTGCCAGCAGCCCACCGACAGCCCTGAACACTGAAGCTTTCTTT.

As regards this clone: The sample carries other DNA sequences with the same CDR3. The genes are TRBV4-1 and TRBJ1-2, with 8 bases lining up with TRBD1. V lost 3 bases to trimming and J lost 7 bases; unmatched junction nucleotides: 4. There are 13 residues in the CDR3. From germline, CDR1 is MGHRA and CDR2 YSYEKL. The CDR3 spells CASSQDRVGGYTF. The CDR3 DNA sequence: TGCGCCAGCAGCCAGGACAGGGTGGGTGGCTACACCTTC.

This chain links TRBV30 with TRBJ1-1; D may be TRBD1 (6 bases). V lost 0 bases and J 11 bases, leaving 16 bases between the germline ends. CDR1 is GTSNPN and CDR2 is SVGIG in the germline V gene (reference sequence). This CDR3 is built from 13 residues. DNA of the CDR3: TGTGCCTGGAGTGTAACAGGGCAATTTGGGGCTTTCTTT. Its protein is CAWSVTGQFGAFF.

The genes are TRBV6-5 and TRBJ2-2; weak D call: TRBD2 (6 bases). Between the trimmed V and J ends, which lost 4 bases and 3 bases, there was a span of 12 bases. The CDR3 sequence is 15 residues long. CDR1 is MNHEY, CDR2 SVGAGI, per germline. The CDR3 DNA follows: TGTGCCAGCAGTTTTAGCGGTCCCCACACCGGGGAGCTGTTTTTT. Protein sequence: CASSFSGPHTGELFF.

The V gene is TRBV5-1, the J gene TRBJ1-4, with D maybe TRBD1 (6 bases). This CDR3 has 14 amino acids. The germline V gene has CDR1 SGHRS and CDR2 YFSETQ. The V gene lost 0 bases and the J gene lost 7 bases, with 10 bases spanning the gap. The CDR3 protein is CASSLEGGIEKLFF. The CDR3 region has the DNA TGCGCCAGCAGCTTGGAGGGGGGGATTGAAAAACTGTTTTTT.

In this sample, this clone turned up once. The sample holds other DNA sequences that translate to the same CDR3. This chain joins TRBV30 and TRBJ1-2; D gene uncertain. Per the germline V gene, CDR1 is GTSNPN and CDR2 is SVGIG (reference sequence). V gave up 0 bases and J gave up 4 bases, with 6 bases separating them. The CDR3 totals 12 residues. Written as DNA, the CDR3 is TGTGCCTGGAGTGTTTCGTCCTATGGCTACACCTTC. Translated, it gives CAWSVSSYGYTF. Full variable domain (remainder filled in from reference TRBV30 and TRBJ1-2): SQTIHQWPATLVQPVGSPLSLECTVEGTSNPNLYWYRQAAGRGLQLLFYSVGIGQISSEVPQNLSASRPQDRQFILSSKKLLLSDSGFYLCAWSVSSYGYTFGSGTRLTVV.

This chain's CDR3 is CASSPSWENSPLHF. As DNA, the CDR3 is TGTGCCAGCAGTCCCTCCTGGGAGAATTCACCCCTCCACTTT. The rearrangement links TRBV6-6 to TRBJ1-6; D uncertain. V lost 5 bases to trimming and J lost 7 bases, with 12 bases between them. Germline-derived CDR1 and CDR2 are MNHNY and SVGAGI (reference sequence). This CDR3 has 14 amino acids.